A few counts support the clone carrying this T cell receptor (beta chain). Original processing notes: Estimation of nucleated cell counts relied on the amplification of reference gene primers. Here immunoSEQ multiplex PCR was the method, and the copy in TCRdb shows in-frame clones only, minus some. That table is the source of V, J and clone size, and D and trimming were worked out from the DNA. This table has about 69,000 clones, around 79% appearing once. CDR1 SNHLY and CDR2 FYNNEI come from the germline V gene. V dropped 0 bases and J dropped 6 bases, with 18 bases sitting between them. CDR3 length: 17 residues. The sample is drawn from a study of blood T cell repertoires in COVID-19. Across the study: Sites in the United States, Italy and Spain provided acute and convalescent COVID-19 samples.

The source is a man in his sixties with acute or convalescent COVID-19. The genes are TRBV2 and TRBJ1-5; TRBD1 might be the D (6 bases). The sample taken for sequencing was peripheral blood. The CDR3 loop is CASSEALRNRAGQPQHF. The DNA for the CDR3 is TGTGCCAGCAGTGAAGCGCTTAGGAACAGGGCGGGTCAGCCCCAGCATTTT. The whole variable domain, filled in from reference TRBV2 and TRBJ1-5, reads EPEVTQTPSHQVTQMGQEVILRCVPISNHLYFYWYRQILGQKVEFLVSFYNNEISEKSEIFDDQFSVERPDGSNFTLKIRSTKLEDSAMYFCASSEALRNRAGQPQHFGDGTRLSIL.